This TCR beta chain was documented in a study of T cell clonotyping in hematopoietic cell transplantation. Findings of the study overall: Higher Inverse Simpson Index values in graft donor and pretransplant recipient predicted broader posttransplant TCR diversity. After transplant, recipient diversity fell while pathologically expanded clonotypes grew through day 180.

V trimming: 5 bases; J trimming: 6 bases; junction bases outside the gene matches: 11. This CDR3 contains 15 residues. Germline values: CDR1 MRHNA, CDR2 SNTAGT. TCRdb's copy holds only in-frame clones and misses some; the assay was immunoSEQ multiplex PCR. This sample has about 21,000 clones, with roughly 90% found just once. The sample's time point: recipient sample about 28 days before transplant, after cytoreduction. On this clone itself: Its specificity is not known.

The receptor's source is a man aged 18 to 29 with biphenotypic leukemia. Some clones in this sample may be carry-over from other donors' samples. This specimen consisted of peripheral blood mononuclear cells, obtained before stem cell transplant. J is TRBJ2-3 and V is TRBV6-4, with 7 bases identical to TRBD2. The CDR3 here is CASSLRGSRSDTQYF. The DNA of the CDR3 is TGTGCCAGCAGTCTGCGGGGGTCCCGCTCGGATACGCAGTATTTT.